These T cell receptor beta chains were read from a single sample in a study of radiotherapy plus CTLA-4 blockade in lung cancer. Generated by immunoSEQ multiplex PCR, the TCRdb table keeps only in-frame clones and is missing some. The table lists roughly 50,000 clones, roughly 90% of them singletons. The specimen was peripheral blood, collected from a patient treated with radiotherapy plus ipilimumab. The receptors were sampled from a human donor with non-small cell lung cancer whose response to radiotherapy plus ipilimumab could not be evaluated. Both conserved end residues are part of each CDR3. The D gene is left open where the match is weak. Only some rows state a clone size, as once, few, many or a class for expanded clones.

V gene	J gene	D gene	clone size	CDR3 protein	CDR3 DNA
TRBV29-1	TRBJ2-5	TRBD2	.	CSVVPTSGGETQYF	TGCAGCGTCGTTCCTACTAGCGGAGGAGAGACCCAGTACTTC
TRBV11-2	TRBJ2-5	TRBD2	.	CASSLTSGGGETQYF	TGTGCCAGCAGCTTAACTAGCGGGGGCGGAGAGACCCAGTACTTC
TRBV7-2	TRBJ1-6	.	.	CASRYTGSNSPLHF	TGTGCCAGCAGATACACAGGGAGTAATTCACCCCTCCACTTT
TRBV9	TRBJ1-2	.	once	CASSTAGGRGSGYTF	TGTGCCAGCAGCACAGCGGGAGGCAGGGGATCTGGCTACACCTTC
TRBV7-6	TRBJ1-5	TRBD1	.	CASSSGQGNQPQHF	TGTGCCAGCAGCTCCGGACAGGGCAATCAGCCCCAGCATTTT
TRBV10-2	TRBJ1-5	.	.	CASRMGGSNQPQHF	TGCGCCAGCAGAATGGGGGGAAGCAATCAGCCCCAGCATTTT
TRBV28	TRBJ2-2	TRBD2	.	CASSFGREGPTGELFF	TGTGCCAGCAGTTTTGGGCGGGAGGGCCCCACCGGGGAGCTGTTTTTT
TRBV29-1	TRBJ2-7	TRBD2	.	CSVVGTSGLGGLYEQYF	TGCAGCGTCGTCGGGACTAGCGGGCTCGGGGGGCTCTACGAGCAGTACTTC
TRBV6-6	TRBJ1-1	.	.	CASSYLVDTEAFF	TGTGCCAGCAGTTACTTAGTGGACACTGAAGCTTTCTTT
TRBV5-6	TRBJ2-2	TRBD1	.	CASSWDRYTGELFF	TGTGCCAGCAGCTGGGACAGGTACACCGGGGAGCTGTTTTTT